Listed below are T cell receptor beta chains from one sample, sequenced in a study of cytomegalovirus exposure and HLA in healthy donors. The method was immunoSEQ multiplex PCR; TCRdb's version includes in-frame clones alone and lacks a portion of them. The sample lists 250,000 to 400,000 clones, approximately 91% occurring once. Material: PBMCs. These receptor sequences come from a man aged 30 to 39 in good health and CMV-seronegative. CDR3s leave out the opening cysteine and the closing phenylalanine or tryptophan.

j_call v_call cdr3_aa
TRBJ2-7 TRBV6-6 ASSYSGGNEQY
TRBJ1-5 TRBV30 AWSVLEHQPQH
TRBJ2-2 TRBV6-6 ASSTGTGIVGELF
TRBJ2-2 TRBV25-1 ASGEGLLNTGELF
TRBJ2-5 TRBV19 ASSIARGQGRETQY
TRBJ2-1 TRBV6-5 ATQTSGYNEQF
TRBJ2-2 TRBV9 ASNEGGQRSISTGELF
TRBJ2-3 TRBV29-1 SVDRGALIPTDTQY
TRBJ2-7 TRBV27 ASSLSAGQGTYEQY
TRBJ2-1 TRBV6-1 ATTQSSYNEQF
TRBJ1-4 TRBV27 ASSLRQGGEKLF
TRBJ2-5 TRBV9 ASSPRQGKETQY
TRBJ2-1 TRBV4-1 ASSQPGQANNEQF
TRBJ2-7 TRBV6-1 ASKTGGREQY
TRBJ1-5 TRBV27 ASSLHRADLPQH
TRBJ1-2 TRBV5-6 ASSLTLYGYT
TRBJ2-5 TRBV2 ASSPGQAQETQY
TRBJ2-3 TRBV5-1 ASSLGTSGGGTDTQY
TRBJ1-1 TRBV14 ASSQDRGRNTEAF
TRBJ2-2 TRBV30 AWSVRVGTGELF
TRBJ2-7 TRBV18 ASSPRSGGLTYEQY
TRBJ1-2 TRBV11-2 ASSIKAGTVVYGYT
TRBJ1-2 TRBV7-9 ASKDGVNYGYT
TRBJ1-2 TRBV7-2 ASSRDRVAGYT
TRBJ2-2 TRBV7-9 ASRSRDRDTGELF
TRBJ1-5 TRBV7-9 ASSLDGNQPQH
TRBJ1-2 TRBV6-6 ASSYIGGGDYGYT
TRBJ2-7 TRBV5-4 ASSLMDRGNGEQY
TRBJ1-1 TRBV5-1 ASSLAWGHTEAF
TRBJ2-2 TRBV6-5 ASRFRDRDTGELF
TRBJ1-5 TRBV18 ASSPQKGDQPQH
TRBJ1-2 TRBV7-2 ASTPGGYGYT
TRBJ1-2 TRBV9 ASSVPVRSYGYT
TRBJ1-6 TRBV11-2 ASSLQRFNSPLH
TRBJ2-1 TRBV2 ASSRRGASGGLYNEQF
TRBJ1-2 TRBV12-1 ASSFMSGGYRGNYGYT
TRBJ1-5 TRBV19 ATQLYSNQPQH
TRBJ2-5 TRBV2 ASGGTGKVETQY
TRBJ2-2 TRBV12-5 ASGLSPVQGPGELF
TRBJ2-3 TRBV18 ASSPPPDSNTDTQY
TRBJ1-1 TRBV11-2 ASSRRGNTEAF
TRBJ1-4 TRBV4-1 ASSQDKAATVSGLF
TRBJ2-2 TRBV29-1 SVGGRGGTGELF
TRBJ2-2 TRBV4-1 ASSHRSTSIFGELF
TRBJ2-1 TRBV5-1 ASSLVGSYNEQF
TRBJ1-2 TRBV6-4 ASSEGGAGGYT
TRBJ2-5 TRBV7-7 ASSSDRGKETQY
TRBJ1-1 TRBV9 ASSVGRGPTTEAF
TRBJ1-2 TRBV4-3 ASSQDSAGVYGYT
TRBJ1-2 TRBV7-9 ASSFSDGYT
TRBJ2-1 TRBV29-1 SVEDINSGGSSYNEQF
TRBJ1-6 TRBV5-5 ASSFEGAVRNSPLH
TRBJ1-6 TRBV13 ASTSPGNSPLH
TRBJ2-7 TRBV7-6 ASSHGHLGYEQY
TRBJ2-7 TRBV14 ASSRLGQGGYEQY
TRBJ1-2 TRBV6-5 ASSLAGTVYGYT
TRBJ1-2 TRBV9 ASSGNRGSLAPNYGYT
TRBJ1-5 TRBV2 ASQREADSNQPQH